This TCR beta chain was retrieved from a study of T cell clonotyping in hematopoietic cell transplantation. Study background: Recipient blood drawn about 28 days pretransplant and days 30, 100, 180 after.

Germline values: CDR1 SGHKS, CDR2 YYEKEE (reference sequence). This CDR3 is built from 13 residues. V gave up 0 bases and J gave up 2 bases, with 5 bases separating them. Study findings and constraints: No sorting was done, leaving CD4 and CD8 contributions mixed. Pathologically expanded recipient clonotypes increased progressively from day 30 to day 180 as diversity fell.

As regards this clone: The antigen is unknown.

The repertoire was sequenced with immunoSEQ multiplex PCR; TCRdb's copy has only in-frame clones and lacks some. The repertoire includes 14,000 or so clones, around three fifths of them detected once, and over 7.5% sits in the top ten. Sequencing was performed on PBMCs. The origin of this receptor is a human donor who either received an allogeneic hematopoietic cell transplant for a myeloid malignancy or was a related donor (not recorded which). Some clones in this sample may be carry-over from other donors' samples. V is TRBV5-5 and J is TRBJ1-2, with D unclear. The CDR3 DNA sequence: TGTGCCAGCAGCTTGGGTCAGAACTATGGCTACACCTTC. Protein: CASSLGQNYGYTF.